The clone carrying this T cell receptor (beta chain) was found once. These data are taken from a study of blood T cell repertoires in COVID-19. Study information: There were acute and convalescent COVID-19 samples, and they came from the United States, Italy and Spain. The cDNA or gDNA used as material had been derived from T cells, B-cell-depleted T cells, or PBMCs.

The CDR3 runs 12 residues. Trimming cost V 9 bases and J 7 bases; bases outside gene matches: 7. CDR1 and CDR2 from the germline V gene are MNHEY and SVGAGI. Under the authors' procedure: From reference gene primer amplification, estimates of nucleated cell counts were derived. Measured with immunoSEQ multiplex PCR; TCRdb has only the in-frame clones, and not every one. That table furnishes V, J and clone size, whereas the DNA furnished D and trimming. This table has some 100,000 clones, about 89% appearing once. This sequence originates from a man in his sixties with acute or convalescent COVID-19. The sample consisted of peripheral blood. The V gene is TRBV6-5, the J gene TRBJ1-1; TRBD1 agrees at 8 bases. The DNA for the CDR3 is TGTGCCAGTCATGGGACAGGCCTTGAAGCTTTCTTT. Its protein product is CASHGTGLEAFF.